This TCR beta chain was identified during a study of T-cell memory formation after mild COVID-19. TCRdb redid the calling of the 5' RACE reads with MiXCR, one entry per CDR3 protein. The sample carries some 48,000 distinct CDR3 sequences, around 12% recorded once. Findings of the study overall: Certain responding clones were present in pre-infection memory, suggesting participation of cross-reactive memory.

In the case of this clonotype: Its antigen is as yet unknown.

The receptor was isolated from a man younger than 35 who had mild COVID-19 (a few samples of this study predate the infection). Cell type and time point are not known. Sequencing input: PBMCs or a T cell subset sorted from them (not recorded which).

This CDR3 is CSVDTSYNEQFF. DNA of the CDR3: TGCAGCGTTGACACCAGCTACAATGAGCAGTTCTTC. The chain recombines TRBV29-1 with TRBJ2-1; the D is unclear. The V and J ends lost 3 bases and 3 bases respectively, with 6 bases between them. Germline V gene sequence: CDR1 SQVTM, CDR2 ANQGSEA. This CDR3 contains 12 residues.